The 7 T cell receptor beta chains presented below share a single source sample, sequenced in a study of cytomegalovirus exposure and HLA in healthy donors (dated by TCRdb to the late 2010s). Library method: the immunoSEQ multiplex PCR assay. For the multiplex PCR, a mixture combining 60 forward primers for TCR Vbeta segments and 13 reverse primers for TCR Jbeta segments was used. Held by TCRdb, this immuneACCESS table contains in-frame sequences only and omits some clones. Under half of the omission traces to an unresolved V gene where checked; the cause of the rest is unknown. Present in this sample are fewer than 200,000 clones, around 83% of which were seen just once. 2% to 2.5% of the sample comes from the top ten. The sample consisted of PBMCs. The receptors stem from a young man in good health and CMV-seropositive.

Worth noting for this clone: A junction boundary mismatches the germline segment, possibly from a read error. The V and J genes are TRBV27 and TRBJ1-1; D uncertain. The CDR3 sequence is 13 residues long. Germline V CDR1 and CDR2: MNHEY, SMNVEV (reference sequence). The CDR3 coding sequence is TGTGCCAGCAGTTTCGGGGTGAACGCTGAAGCTTTCTTT. It yields the protein CASSFGVNAEAFF.

The chain uses TRBV4-3 and TRBJ1-5; D call uncertain. CDR1 LGHNA and CDR2 YSLEER come from the germline V gene. The length of the CDR3 is 15 residues. Trimming shortened V by 0 bases and J by 0 bases, and 6 bases separated the two germline ends. The CDR3: CASSQDRISNQPQHF. DNA of the CDR3: TGCGCCAGCAGCCAAGATCGTATTAGCAATCAGCCCCAGCATTTT.

V is TRBV9 and J is TRBJ1-4, with 7 bases aligning to TRBD1. Germline V CDR1 and CDR2: SGDLS, YYNGEE. The V gene end was trimmed by 3 bases and the J gene end by 1 base; junction bases not matched to a gene: 6. This CDR3 is 16 amino acids long. The CDR3 loop is CASSEQTGETNEKLFF. The CDR3 bases are TGTGCCAGCAGCGAGCAAACAGGGGAAACTAATGAAAAACTGTTTTTT.

The chain has TRBV6-1 and TRBJ1-3; perhaps TRBD1 as D (6 bases). The CDR3 has 16 residues. V gave up 4 bases and J gave up 7 bases, with 20 bases separating them. Germline lookup yields CDR1 MNHNS and CDR2 SASEGT. CDR3 coding DNA: TGTGCCAGCAGTGGCAAATTACAGGGTACGAGGAACACCATATATTTT. Protein sequence: CASSGKLQGTRNTIYF.

This chain joins TRBV11-2 and TRBJ2-3; weak D call: TRBD1 (6 bases). The CDR3 extends over 15 amino acids. CDR1 is SGHAT, CDR2 FQNNGV, per germline. The V end lost 4 bases, the J end lost 2 bases, and 13 bases lay between the germline ends. The CDR3 sequence is CASSSLGGSTDTQYF. CDR3 sequence (DNA): TGTGCCAGCAGCTCATTAGGGGGATCCACAGATACGCAGTATTTT.

The chain links TRBV25-1 to TRBJ2-1; 11 bases are a match to TRBD1. CDR3 size: 15 residues. Germline lookup yields CDR1 MGHDK and CDR2 SYGVNS. V dropped 3 bases and J dropped 5; count of bases not matched to a gene: 3. The CDR3 DNA is TGTGCCAGCAGTGATCAGGACAGGGGGCACAATGAGCAGTTCTTC. Translated: CASSDQDRGHNEQFF.

This clone was seen a handful of times. An end of the junction does not agree with germline; a read error may underlie this. The V and J genes are TRBV27 and TRBJ2-4; D is unresolved. The CDR3 contains 14 residues. Per the germline V gene, CDR1 is MNHEY and CDR2 is SMNVEV (reference sequence). The CDR3 protein is CASSFNSAKNSQYF. The CDR3 DNA follows: TGTGCCAGCAGTTTCAATTCAGCCAAAAACAGTCAGTACTTC.